Listed here are 18 T cell receptor beta chains from one sample, sequenced in a study of T cell changes during pregnancy in multiple sclerosis. Here immunoSEQ multiplex PCR was the method, and the copy in TCRdb shows in-frame clones only, minus some. The repertoire has fewer than 140,000 clones, about 90% of them found once; the top ten carry 1.5% to 2%. The sequences come from peripheral blood, collected before pregnancy. All receptors come from a female donor with multiple sclerosis, enrolled in a pregnancy study.

The chain joins TRBV5-1 to TRBJ1-1; D gene ambiguous. Germline-derived CDR1 and CDR2 are SGHRS and YFSETQ. The CDR3 loop spans 13 amino acids. V shed 4 bases and J shed 1 base, with 8 bases lying between them. CDR3 in amino acids: CASSVDKNTEAFF. CDR3 sequence (DNA): TGCGCCAGCAGCGTCGACAAGAACACTGAAGCTTTCTTT.

V gene TRBV5-1 combines with J gene TRBJ1-1; 9 bases map to TRBD1. J gave up 0 bases and V 4 bases, and 4 bases lay outside the gene matches. The germline gives CDR1 SGHRS, CDR2 YFSETQ. The CDR3 runs to 15 residues. CDR3 bases: TGCGCCAGCAGCGGGCGGACAGGGGTGAACACTGAAGCTTTCTTT. Its translation: CASSGRTGVNTEAFF.

J is TRBJ2-5 and V is TRBV19; 10 bases align to TRBD1. With 2 bases clipped from V and 5 bases from J, the junction kept 5 bases outside the gene matches. CDR1 is LNHDA, CDR2 SQIVND, per germline (reference sequence). The CDR3 is 15 residues long. The CDR3: CASSINDRGQETQYF. The DNA of the CDR3 is TGTGCCAGTAGTATAAATGACAGGGGGCAGGAGACCCAGTACTTC.

This chain uses TRBV7-3 with TRBJ2-2; the match to TRBD2 covers 10 bases. Germline loops: CDR1 SGHTA, CDR2 FQGTGA. The ends lost 3 bases at V and 3 bases at J; junction bases unmatched: 16. The CDR3 is 20 residues long. As DNA, the CDR3 is TGTGCCAGCAGCTTCCCCCGCTCTAGCGGGGGCCCCCCGGACACCGGGGAGCTGTTTTTT. Its protein product is CASSFPRSSGGPPDTGELFF.

The chain links TRBV5-1 to TRBJ2-7; 9 nucleotides agree with TRBD1. V lost 1 base to trimming and J lost 6 bases; unmatched junction nucleotides: 5. The germline V gene encodes CDR1 SGHRS and CDR2 YFSETQ. This CDR3 contains 14 residues. CDR3 sequence reads: CASSLWTGDGEQYF. The CDR3 coding sequence is TGCGCCAGCAGCTTGTGGACAGGGGATGGCGAGCAGTACTTC.

The CDR3, as DNA: TGTGCCAGCAGTTTCGGGTCTAGCGGGTCCGATGAGCAGTTCTTC. Translating gives CASSFGSSGSDEQFF. The chain recombines TRBV28 with TRBJ2-1; 8 bases line up with TRBD2. Germline V gene lookup returns CDR1 MDHEN and CDR2 SYDVKM. Losses at the gene ends were 3 bases for V and 8 bases for J; bases not matched to a gene: 9. CDR3 length: 15 amino acids.

This clone was observed once. The chain carries TRBV6-5 and TRBJ2-7; 7 positions match TRBD2. This CDR3 is built from 16 residues. Germline trimming cut 0 bases from V and 4 bases from J; bases unmatched to any gene: 9. The germline CDR1 and CDR2 sequences are MNHEY and SVGAGI. DNA for the CDR3: TGTGCCAGCAGTTACTCTGCGAGCGGGACGCGATACGAGCAGTACTTC. Protein: CASSYSASGTRYEQYF.

The chain has TRBV2 and TRBJ2-3; 10 nucleotides match TRBD2. Germline CDR1 SNHLY, CDR2 FYNNEI. There are 16 residues in the CDR3. V shed 0 bases, J shed 4 bases, and the junction held 4 bases outside the gene matches. The CDR3 protein is CASSEARLAGADTQYF. The CDR3 DNA sequence: TGTGCCAGCAGTGAAGCGCGACTAGCGGGTGCAGATACGCAGTATTTT. Together with reference TRBV2 and TRBJ2-3, the CDR3 gives the full variable domain: EPEVTQTPSHQVTQMGQEVILRCVPISNHLYFYWYRQILGQKVEFLVSFYNNEISEKSEIFDDQFSVERPDGSNFTLKIRSTKLEDSAMYFCASSEARLAGADTQYFGPGTRLTVL.

J is TRBJ2-2 and V is TRBV5-1; D is possibly TRBD1 (6 bases). V shed 0 bases and J shed 7 bases, with 19 bases lying between them. This CDR3 is built from 17 residues. Per the germline V gene, CDR1 is SGHRS and CDR2 is YFSETQ. CDR3 region: CASSLGLQGPLFGELFF. CDR3 DNA sequence: TGCGCCAGCAGCTTGGGATTACAGGGTCCTCTATTCGGGGAGCTGTTTTTT.

The CDR3 sequence: CASSLRPGGASYNEQFF. The CDR3 DNA sequence: TGTGCCAGCAGCCTGCGACCCGGGGGGGCCTCCTACAATGAGCAGTTCTTC. This sequence joins TRBV7-6 and TRBJ2-1, with 8 bases identical to TRBD2. The CDR3 covers 17 residues. Germline V lookup: CDR1 SGHVS, CDR2 FNYEAQ. V lost 5 bases and J lost 0; bases outside the gene matches: 9.

The chain couples TRBV28 to TRBJ1-2; D ambiguous. CDR3 size: 12 residues. Germline V gene sequence: CDR1 MDHEN, CDR2 SYDVKM. V was pared by 6 bases and J by 4 bases, with 9 bases between. The CDR3 loop reads CASRNSGYGYTF. The CDR3 bases are TGTGCCAGCAGAAATTCAGGCTATGGCTACACCTTC.

The gene calls are TRBV6-4 and TRBJ1-5; D might be TRBD1 (6 bases). This CDR3 region has 15 residues. CDR1 and CDR2 (germline): MRHNA, SNTAGT. V was cut by 8 bases and J by 4 bases, with 18 bases left in between. The CDR3 loop is CASWAGAPKNQPQHF. CDR3 DNA: TGTGCCAGCTGGGCAGGGGCCCCAAAAAATCAGCCCCAGCATTTT.

The V and J genes are TRBV19 and TRBJ2-3; unclear D gene. Trimming took 5 bases from V and 0 from J, leaving 15 bases between them. This CDR3 is built from 16 residues. Germline V lookup: CDR1 LNHDA, CDR2 SQIVND (reference sequence). The chain's CDR3 is CASSLRSASSTDTQYF. Written as DNA, the CDR3 is TGTGCCAGTAGTCTCCGAAGCGCCTCTAGCACAGATACGCAGTATTTT. The whole variable domain, filled in from reference TRBV19 and TRBJ2-3, reads DGGITQSPKYLFRKEGQNVTLSCEQNLNHDAMYWYRQDPGQGLRLIYYSQIVNDFQKGDIAEGYSVSREKKESFPLTVTSAQKNPTAFYLCASSLRSASSTDTQYFGPGTRLTVL.

The CDR3 bases are TGTGCAAGTCGCGAGAGCGTTCCCACAGATACGCAGTATTTT. This encodes CASRESVPTDTQYF. V and J are TRBV12-2 and TRBJ2-3; the table names TRBD2, a call not compared with the DNA. TRBV12-2 is a listed pseudogene. The CDR3 contains 14 residues.

V gene TRBV28 combines with J gene TRBJ1-1; D is ambiguous. V was trimmed by 1 base and J by 5 bases, leaving 8 bases between them. The CDR3 extends over 13 amino acids. CDR1 and CDR2 from the germline V gene are MDHEN and SYDVKM. The CDR3, as DNA: TGTGCCAGCAGTTTATTGATCGGGACTGAAGCTTTCTTT. Protein sequence: CASSLLIGTEAFF.

J is TRBJ2-1 and V is TRBV2, with 11 bases that match TRBD2. The V segment lost 6 bases and the J segment 4 bases; nucleotides outside the gene matches: 2. CDR1 is SNHLY and CDR2 is FYNNEI in the germline V gene. The CDR3 is made up of 14 amino acids. The CDR3 DNA sequence: TGTGCCAGCAGACTAGCGGGGGTTTACAATGAGCAGTTCTTC. This encodes CASRLAGVYNEQFF.

The J gene is TRBJ2-7, the V gene TRBV5-5; 7 bases fit TRBD1. CDR3 length: 17 amino acids. Germline assignment: CDR1 SGHKS and CDR2 YYEKEE (reference sequence). V was clipped by 4 bases and J by 2 bases; unmatched bases: 15. This CDR3 is CASSHRTGLGVAYEQYF. The CDR3 DNA reads TGTGCCAGCAGCCATCGGACAGGATTAGGGGTCGCCTACGAGCAGTACTTC.

Here the CDR3 DNA reads TGTGCCAGCAGCTTGGCCCTAACAGGGACCTCCCAAACAAATGAGCAGTTCTTC. This gives the protein CASSLALTGTSQTNEQFF. The V gene is TRBV5-5, the J gene TRBJ2-1; possible D gene TRBD1, 6 bases. V lost 0 bases, J lost 7 bases, and 23 bases lay in between. The CDR3 consists of 18 residues. Germline CDR1 is SGHKS and CDR2 is YYEKEE (reference sequence).